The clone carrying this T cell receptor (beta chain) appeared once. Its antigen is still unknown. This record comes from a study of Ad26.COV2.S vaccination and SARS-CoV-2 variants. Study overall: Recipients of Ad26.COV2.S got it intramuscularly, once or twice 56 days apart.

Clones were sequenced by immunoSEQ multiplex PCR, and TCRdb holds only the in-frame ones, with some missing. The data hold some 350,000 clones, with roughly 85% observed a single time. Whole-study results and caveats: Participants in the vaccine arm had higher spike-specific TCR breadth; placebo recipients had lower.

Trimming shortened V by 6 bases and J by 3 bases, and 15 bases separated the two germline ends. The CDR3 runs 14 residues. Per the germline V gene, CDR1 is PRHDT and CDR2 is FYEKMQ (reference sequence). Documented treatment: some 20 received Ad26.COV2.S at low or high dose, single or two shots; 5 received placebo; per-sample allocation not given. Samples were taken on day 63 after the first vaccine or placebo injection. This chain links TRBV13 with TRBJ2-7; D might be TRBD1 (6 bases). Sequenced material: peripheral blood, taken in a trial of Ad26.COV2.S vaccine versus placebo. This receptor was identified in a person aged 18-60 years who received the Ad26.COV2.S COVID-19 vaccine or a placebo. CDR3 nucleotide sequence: TGTGCCAGCAGGAAAACAGGGTCCCACTACGAGCAGTACTTC. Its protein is CASRKTGSHYEQYF.